Detailed here is one T cell receptor beta chain. Its antigen specificity is not known. Base qualities are not recorded, but no much larger clone differs from it by a single base. Peripheral blood CD8+ and CD4+ T cells from healthy donors, Susac syndrome patients and multiple sclerosis patients were profiled by high-throughput TCR beta sequencing. The Susac syndrome patients fulfilled recently defined diagnostic criteria for either definite or probable disease. Bulk CD8+ and CD4+ T cells were purified magnetically by negative isolation, whereas CD8+ TEMRA cells were enriched by FACS. Blood was drawn into EDTA tubes, processed within 24 hours, and PBMCs were isolated by density gradient centrifugation. PBMCs destined for TCR sequencing were cryopreserved in liquid nitrogen and later thawed in a 37 °C water bath. A purity of at least 90% was achieved for sorted or isolated CD4+, CD8+ and CD8+ TEMRA cells.

The sample originates from a study of CD8 T cells in Susac syndrome (dated by TCRdb to between 2018 and 2020). About the investigation overall: Of the Susac syndrome patients who were sequenced, fewer than 10 were in clinical remission while roughly six had clinically active disease. At blood withdrawal, Susac syndrome patients were therapy-naive, treated with corticosteroids (with IVIg additionally given to some), or treated with IVIg alone. The study used repertoire sequencing to test whether antigen drove CD8+ T cell activation and differentiation in Susac syndrome. Overall study results and their limits: The number of individuals in the TCR sequencing and HLA analysis was recognized as being relatively small. The CD4+ T cell repertoire of patients with Susac syndrome showed no detectable clonal expansion.

RNA was extracted using the RNeasy kit, and about 0.5 to 1 microgram was reverse transcribed with random hexamers. The immunoSEQ multiplex PCR assay, covering 54 Vbeta and 13 Jbeta segments, was used to amplify TCR beta CDR3 regions. To correct PCR amplification bias, a synthetic template baseline was used for both primer optimization and computational correction. Concerning the study's data processing: Reads were annotated to V, D and J genes according to IMGT and were analyzed with immunoSEQ Analyzer, with only productive sequences retained. Clonality was calculated as one minus the Shannon entropy normalized by log2 of the number of productive unique sequences. For each patient and control, public and private clones were evaluated among the 100 most prevalent clones. Clones were defined as Susac-specific when absent from the healthy and MS cohorts, from 1,000 to 1,100 published viral clones and from other ImmuneACCESS disease sequences. The public reads were reprocessed in TCRdb via fastp at Q25 and MiXCR, keeping in-frame beta chains. Each entry merges the rows of one CDR3 protein and shows their most common DNA and genes. For this entry, the V and J calls and clone size follow TCRdb and not the study's own pipeline. This sample holds 140,000 or so distinct CDR3 sequences; more than 90% were observed only once. Jointly, the top ten make up about 0.08% of the sample.

This TCR came from a human donor with Susac syndrome. Material: CD4+ T cells from PBMCs.

CDR3 sequence: CASSLDGPRYGYTF. Read as DNA, the sequence is TGCGCCAGCAGCTTGGACGGGCCCCGCTATGGCTACACCTTC. The receptor chain draws on TRBV5-1 and TRBJ1-2, with no reliable assignment of the D segment. CDR1 and CDR2, looked up from the germline V gene, are SGHRS and YFSETQ. Cut back by 0 bases and 4 bases, the V and J ends lie 10 bases apart. The CDR3 runs 14 amino acids, cysteine and phenylalanine included. The read is trimmed to its CDR3 DNA, 42 bases read in frame from base 1. The reference TRBV5-1 and TRBJ1-2 proteins fill in what lies around the CDR3, so the full variable domain reads KAGVTQTPRYLIKTRGQQVTLSCSPISGHRSVSWYQQTPGQGLQFLFEYFSETQRNKGNFPGRFSGRQFSNSRSEMNVSTLELGDSALYLCASSLDGPRYGYTFGSGTRLTVV.